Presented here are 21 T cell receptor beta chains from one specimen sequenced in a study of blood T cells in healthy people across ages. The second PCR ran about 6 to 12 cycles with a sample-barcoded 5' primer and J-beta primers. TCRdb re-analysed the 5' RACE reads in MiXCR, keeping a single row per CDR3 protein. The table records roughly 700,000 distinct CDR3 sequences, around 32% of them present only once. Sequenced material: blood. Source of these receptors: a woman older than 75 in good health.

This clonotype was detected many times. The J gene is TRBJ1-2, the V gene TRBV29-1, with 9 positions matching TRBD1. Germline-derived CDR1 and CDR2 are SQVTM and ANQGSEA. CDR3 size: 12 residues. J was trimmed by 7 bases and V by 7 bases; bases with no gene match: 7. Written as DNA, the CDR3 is TGCAGCGACACCGGGACAGGGCTTGGCTACACCTTC. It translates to CSDTGTGLGYTF.

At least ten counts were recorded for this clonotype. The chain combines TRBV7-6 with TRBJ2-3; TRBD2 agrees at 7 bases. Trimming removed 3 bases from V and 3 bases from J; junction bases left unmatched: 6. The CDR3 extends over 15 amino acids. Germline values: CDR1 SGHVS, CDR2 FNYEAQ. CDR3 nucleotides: TGTGCCAGCAGCTTCTATCTAGCGGCAACAGATACGCAGTATTTT. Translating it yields CASSFYLAATDTQYF.

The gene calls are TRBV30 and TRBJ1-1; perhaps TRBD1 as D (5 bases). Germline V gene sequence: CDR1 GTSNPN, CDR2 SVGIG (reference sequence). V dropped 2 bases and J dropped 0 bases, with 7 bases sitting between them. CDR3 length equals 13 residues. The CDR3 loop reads CAWSLGVNTEAFF. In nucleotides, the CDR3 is TGTGCCTGGAGTCTAGGGGTGAACACTGAAGCTTTCTTT. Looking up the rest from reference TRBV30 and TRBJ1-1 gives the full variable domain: SQTIHQWPATLVQPVGSPLSLECTVEGTSNPNLYWYRQAAGRGLQLLFYSVGIGQISSEVPQNLSASRPQDRQFILSSKKLLLSDSGFYLCAWSLGVNTEAFFGQGTRLTVV.

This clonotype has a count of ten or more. DNA for the CDR3: TGTGCCAGCAGCTCCTGGACACAGGGTACAGATACGCAGTATTTT. Translation gives CASSSWTQGTDTQYF. The rearrangement links TRBV5-4 to TRBJ2-3; maybe TRBD1 (6 bases). With 3 bases removed from V and 3 bases from J, the gap between germline ends came to 14 bases. The CDR3 sequence is 15 residues long. CDR1 is SGHNT, CDR2 YYREEE, per germline (reference sequence).

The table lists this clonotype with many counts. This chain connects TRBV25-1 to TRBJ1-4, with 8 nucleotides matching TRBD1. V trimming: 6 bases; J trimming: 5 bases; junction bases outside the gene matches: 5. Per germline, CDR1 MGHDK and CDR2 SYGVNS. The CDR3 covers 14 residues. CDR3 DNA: TGTGCCAGCAGAGAGGCAGGGGGCAATGAAAAACTGTTTTTT. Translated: CASREAGGNEKLFF. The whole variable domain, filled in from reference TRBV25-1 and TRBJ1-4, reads EADIYQTPRYLVIGTGKKITLECSQTMGHDKMYWYQQDPGMELHLIHYSYGVNSTEKGDLSSESTVSRIRTEHFPLTLESARPSHTSQYLCASREAGGNEKLFFGSGTQLSVL.

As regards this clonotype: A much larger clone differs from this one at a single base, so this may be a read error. The CDR3 DNA is TGTGCCAGCAGCTTAGTCCCTATCGATGGGCAGTTCTTC. As protein: CASSLVPIDGQFF. The rearrangement joins TRBV7-2 to TRBJ2-1; D not certain. Germline V lookup: CDR1 SGHTA, CDR2 FQGNSA. The ends were cut back, 1 base at V and 12 bases at J, with 13 bases in the middle. The CDR3 totals 13 residues.

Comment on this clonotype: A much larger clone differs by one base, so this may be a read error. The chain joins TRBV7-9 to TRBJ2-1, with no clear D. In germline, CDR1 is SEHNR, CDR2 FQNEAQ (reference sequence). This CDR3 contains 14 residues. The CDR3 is CASSPVAAYNGQFF. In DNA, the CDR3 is TGTGCCAGCAGCCCCGTGGCAGCTTACAATGGGCAGTTCTTC.

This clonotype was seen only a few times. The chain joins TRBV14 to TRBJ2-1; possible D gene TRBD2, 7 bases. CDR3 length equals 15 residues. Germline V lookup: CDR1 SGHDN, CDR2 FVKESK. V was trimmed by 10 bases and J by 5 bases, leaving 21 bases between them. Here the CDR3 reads CATRSWGGADNEQFF. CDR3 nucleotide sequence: TGTGCCACCAGATCGTGGGGGGGGGCGGACAATGAGCAGTTCTTC.

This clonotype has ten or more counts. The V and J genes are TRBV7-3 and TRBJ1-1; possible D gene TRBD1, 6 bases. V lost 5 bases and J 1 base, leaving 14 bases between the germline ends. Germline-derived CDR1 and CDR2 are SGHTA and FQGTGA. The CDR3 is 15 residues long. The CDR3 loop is CASSPGGQRNTEAFF. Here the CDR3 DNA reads TGTGCCAGCAGCCCCGGCGGACAGCGGAACACTGAAGCTTTCTTT.

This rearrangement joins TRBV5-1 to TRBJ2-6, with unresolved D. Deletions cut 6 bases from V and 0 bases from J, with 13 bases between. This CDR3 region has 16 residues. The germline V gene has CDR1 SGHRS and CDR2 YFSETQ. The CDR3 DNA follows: TGCGCCAGCAACTTAAGGGCCGGCTCTGGGGCCAACGTCCTGACTTTC. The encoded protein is CASNLRAGSGANVLTF.

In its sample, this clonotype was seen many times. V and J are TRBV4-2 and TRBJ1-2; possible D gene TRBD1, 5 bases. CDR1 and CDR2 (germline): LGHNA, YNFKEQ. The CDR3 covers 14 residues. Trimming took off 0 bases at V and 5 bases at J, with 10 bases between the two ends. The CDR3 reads CASSQDLGVYGYTF. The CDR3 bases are TGTGCCAGCAGCCAAGATCTGGGGGTGTATGGCTACACCTTC.

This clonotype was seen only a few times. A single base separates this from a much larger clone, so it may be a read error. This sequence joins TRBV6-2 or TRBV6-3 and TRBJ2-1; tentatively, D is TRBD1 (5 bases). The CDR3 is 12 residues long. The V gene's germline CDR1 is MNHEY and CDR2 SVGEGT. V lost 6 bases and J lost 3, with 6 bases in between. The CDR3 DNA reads TGTGCCAGCAGGGGGCTCTACAATGAGCAGTTCTTC. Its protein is CASRGLYNEQFF.

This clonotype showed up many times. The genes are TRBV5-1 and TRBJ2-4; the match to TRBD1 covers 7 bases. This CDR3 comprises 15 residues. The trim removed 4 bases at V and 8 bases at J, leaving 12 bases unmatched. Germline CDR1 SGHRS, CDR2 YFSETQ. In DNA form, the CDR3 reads TGCGCCAGCAGCCCGGGACAGACGGGCGTGGACATTCAGTACTTC. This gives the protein CASSPGQTGVDIQYF.

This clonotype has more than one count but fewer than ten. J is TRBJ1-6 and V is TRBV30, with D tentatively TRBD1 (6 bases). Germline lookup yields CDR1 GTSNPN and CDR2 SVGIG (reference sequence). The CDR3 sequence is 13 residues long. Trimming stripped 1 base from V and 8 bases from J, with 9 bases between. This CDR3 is CAWSDRVDSPLHF. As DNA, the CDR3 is TGTGCCTGGAGTGACAGGGTCGATTCACCCCTCCACTTT.

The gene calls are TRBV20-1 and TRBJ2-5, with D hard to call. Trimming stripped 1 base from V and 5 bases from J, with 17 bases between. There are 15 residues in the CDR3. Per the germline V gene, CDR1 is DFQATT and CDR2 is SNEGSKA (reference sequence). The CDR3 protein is CSARGRSRIRETQYF. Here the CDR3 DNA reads TGCAGTGCTAGAGGGCGGTCCCGGATCAGGGAGACCCAGTACTTC.

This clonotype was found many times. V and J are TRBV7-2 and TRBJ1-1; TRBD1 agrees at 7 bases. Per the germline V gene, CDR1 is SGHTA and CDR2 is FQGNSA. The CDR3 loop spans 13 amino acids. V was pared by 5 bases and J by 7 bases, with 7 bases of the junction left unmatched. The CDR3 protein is CASSGYRGIEAFF. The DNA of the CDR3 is TGTGCCAGCAGCGGGTACAGGGGAATTGAAGCTTTCTTT.

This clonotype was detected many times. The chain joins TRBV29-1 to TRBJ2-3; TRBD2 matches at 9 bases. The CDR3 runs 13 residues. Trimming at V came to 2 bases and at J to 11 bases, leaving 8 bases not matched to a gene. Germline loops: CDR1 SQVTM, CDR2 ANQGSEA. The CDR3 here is CSVEIGGGARQYF. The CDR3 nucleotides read TGCAGCGTTGAAATTGGCGGGGGGGCCCGGCAGTATTTT.

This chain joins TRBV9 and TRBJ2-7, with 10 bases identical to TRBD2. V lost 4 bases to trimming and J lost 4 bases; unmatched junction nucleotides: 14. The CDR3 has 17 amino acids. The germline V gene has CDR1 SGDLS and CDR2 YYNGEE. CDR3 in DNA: TGTGCCAGCAGCCCGAGATCTAGCGGGGGCCCTCAGTACGAGCAGTACTTC. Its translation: CASSPRSSGGPQYEQYF.

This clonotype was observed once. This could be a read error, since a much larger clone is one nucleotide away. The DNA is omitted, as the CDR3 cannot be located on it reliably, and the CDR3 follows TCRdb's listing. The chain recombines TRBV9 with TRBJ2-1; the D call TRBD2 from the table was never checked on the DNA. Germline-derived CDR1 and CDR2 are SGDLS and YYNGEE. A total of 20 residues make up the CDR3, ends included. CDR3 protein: CASSVATGTSGGRGENEPFF.

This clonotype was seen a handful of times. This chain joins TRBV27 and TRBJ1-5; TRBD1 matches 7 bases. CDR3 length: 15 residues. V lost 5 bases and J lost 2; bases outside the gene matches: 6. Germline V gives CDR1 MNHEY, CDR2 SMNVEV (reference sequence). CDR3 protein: CASSQGVGRNQPQHF. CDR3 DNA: TGTGCCAGCAGTCAGGGGGTCGGGCGCAATCAGCCCCAGCATTTT.

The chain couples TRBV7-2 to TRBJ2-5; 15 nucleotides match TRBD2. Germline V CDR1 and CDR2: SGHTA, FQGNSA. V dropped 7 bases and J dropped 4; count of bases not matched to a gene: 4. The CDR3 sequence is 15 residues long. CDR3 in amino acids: CASIKGLAGGETQYF. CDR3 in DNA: TGTGCCAGCATCAAGGGACTAGCGGGGGGAGAGACCCAGTACTTC.